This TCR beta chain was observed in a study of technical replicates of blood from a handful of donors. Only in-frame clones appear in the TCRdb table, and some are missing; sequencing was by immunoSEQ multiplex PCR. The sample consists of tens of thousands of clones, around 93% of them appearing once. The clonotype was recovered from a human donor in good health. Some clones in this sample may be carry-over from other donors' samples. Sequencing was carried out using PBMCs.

The CDR3 here is CASSLRDRVGEQYF. The DNA for the CDR3 is TGTGCCAGCAGCCTCCGGGACAGGGTTGGCGAGCAGTACTTC. The chain employs TRBV5-5 and TRBJ2-7; 9 bases are a match to TRBD1. The CDR3 runs 14 residues. Germline values: CDR1 SGHKS, CDR2 YYEKEE (reference sequence). Germline trimming cut 4 bases from V and 6 bases from J; bases unmatched to any gene: 8.